What follows is one T cell receptor beta chain and its context. Its antigen is not identified. The V segment lost 5 bases and the J segment 6 bases; nucleotides outside the gene matches: 8. CDR3 length: 15 amino acids. The germline CDR1 and CDR2 sequences are SGHTS and YDEGEE. This sample was included in a study of chemoradiotherapy in HPV16-positive cancers. Study-level findings and limits: Candidate HPV-specific clones and E7-related TCR motifs grew in tumor during treatment.

Clones were sequenced by immunoSEQ multiplex PCR, and TCRdb holds only the in-frame ones, with some missing. The sample holds 2,500 to 3,500 clones, 70% to 85% seen once. V gene TRBV5-8 combines with J gene TRBJ2-2; 9 nucleotides line up with TRBD1. The specimen was tumor tissue, collected from a patient who underwent chemoradiotherapy. This receptor was obtained from a human donor with HPV-associated anogenital cancer. CDR3 amino acids: CASRDRDRDPGELFF. CDR3 DNA sequence: TGTGCCAGCAGGGACCGGGACAGGGATCCCGGGGAGCTGTTTTTT.